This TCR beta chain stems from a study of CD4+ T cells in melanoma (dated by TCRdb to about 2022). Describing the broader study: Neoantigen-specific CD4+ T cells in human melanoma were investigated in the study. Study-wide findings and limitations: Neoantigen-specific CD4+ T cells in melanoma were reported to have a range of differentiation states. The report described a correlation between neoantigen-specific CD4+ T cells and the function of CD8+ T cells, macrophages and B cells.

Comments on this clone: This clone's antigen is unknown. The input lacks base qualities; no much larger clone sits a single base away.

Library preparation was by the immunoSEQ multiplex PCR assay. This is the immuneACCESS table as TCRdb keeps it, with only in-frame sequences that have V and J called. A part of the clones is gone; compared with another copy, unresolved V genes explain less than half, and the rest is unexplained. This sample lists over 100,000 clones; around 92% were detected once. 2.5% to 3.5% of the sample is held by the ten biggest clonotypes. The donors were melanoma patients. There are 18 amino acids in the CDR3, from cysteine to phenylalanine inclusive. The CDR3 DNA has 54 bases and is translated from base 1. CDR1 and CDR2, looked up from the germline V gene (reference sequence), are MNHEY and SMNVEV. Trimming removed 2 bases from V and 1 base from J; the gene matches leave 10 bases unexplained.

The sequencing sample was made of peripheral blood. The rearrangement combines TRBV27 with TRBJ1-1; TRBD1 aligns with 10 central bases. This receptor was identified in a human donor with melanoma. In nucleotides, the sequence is TGTGCCAGCAGTTTAAGTCGGGGACAGGGGTTGCAGAACACTGAAGCTTTCTTT. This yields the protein CASSLSRGQGLQNTEAFF.